Each of the 9 T cell receptor beta chains below was sequenced from the same sample in a study of blood T cell repertoires in COVID-19. The table came from immunoSEQ multiplex PCR; TCRdb's copy has only in-frame clones and leaves some out. The sample records over 150,000 clones, approximately 85% being singletons. Sequences were obtained from PBMCs or T cells enriched from blood (not recorded which). These receptors originate from a man aged 35 to 55 who had recovered from COVID-19.

The V gene is TRBV30, the J gene TRBJ2-3; 7 nucleotides align to TRBD1. Per germline, CDR1 GTSNPN and CDR2 SVGIG (reference sequence). After removal of 4 bases from V and 4 bases from J, the junction contained 8 bases not matched to a gene. The CDR3 has 14 residues. CDR3 in DNA: TGTGCCTGGACCTCGACAGGGTCCGCAGATACGCAGTATTTT. Translation gives CAWTSTGSADTQYF.

This clone was found a few times. The V call is TRBV11-2, the J call TRBJ1-6; possibly TRBD1 for D (5 bases). V lost 6 bases to trimming and J lost 0 bases, with 12 bases between them. Germline V gene sequence: CDR1 SGHAT, CDR2 FQNNGV. The CDR3 runs 16 residues. CDR3 amino acids: CASRAGVRSYNSPLHF. The CDR3 region has the DNA TGTGCCAGCAGAGCGGGGGTCCGCTCCTATAATTCACCCCTCCACTTT.

The rearrangement uses TRBV19 and TRBJ1-2; D not resolved. The CDR3 consists of 16 residues. The V gene's germline CDR1 is LNHDA and CDR2 SQIVND (reference sequence). Trimming took off 3 bases at V and 0 bases at J, with 14 bases between the two ends. The CDR3 region is CASSIIPRGSNYGYTF. Here the CDR3 DNA reads TGTGCCAGTAGTATTATCCCCCGAGGGTCTAACTATGGCTACACCTTC.

The CDR3 reads CAWRAGRYPSYGYTF. In nucleotides, the CDR3 is TGTGCCTGGAGAGCGGGACGCTACCCCTCCTATGGCTACACCTTC. The chain recombines TRBV30 with TRBJ1-2, with D possibly matching TRBD1 (5 bases). V was trimmed by 3 bases and J by 4 bases, leaving 18 bases between them. The CDR3 covers 15 residues. Germline CDR1 reads GTSNPN; CDR2 reads SVGIG (reference sequence).

This chain joins TRBV5-1 and TRBJ2-3; D is unclear. CDR1 is SGHRS and CDR2 is YFSETQ in the germline V gene. V shed 1 base and J shed 0 bases, with 9 bases lying between them. The CDR3 is 15 amino acids. CDR3 amino acids: CASSLKAVSTDTQYF. The CDR3 region has the DNA TGCGCCAGCAGCTTGAAGGCGGTTAGCACAGATACGCAGTATTTT.

V and J are TRBV27 and TRBJ1-6; TRBD1 matches 7 bases. The junction had 9 bases not matched to a gene; V was cut back by 4 bases and J by 9 bases. Germline V lookup: CDR1 MNHEY, CDR2 SMNVEV (reference sequence). The CDR3 sequence is 15 residues long. The CDR3 region has the DNA TGTGCCAGCAGTTCCCGACAGGGCGAGAGTTCACCCCTCCACTTT. It codes for CASSSRQGESSPLHF.

The chain links TRBV12-3 or TRBV12-4 to TRBJ1-5; the match to TRBD1 covers 8 bases. The junction had 2 bases not matched to a gene; V was cut back by 6 bases and J by 7 bases. The CDR3 sequence is 12 residues long. In DNA form, the CDR3 reads TGTGCCAGCAGGGCAGGGGGCCAGCCCCAGCATTTT. This gives the protein CASRAGGQPQHF.

The chain recombines TRBV7-9 with TRBJ1-2, with 7 positions matching TRBD1. With 6 bases clipped from V and 8 bases from J, the junction kept 12 bases outside the gene matches. The CDR3 contains 14 residues. Germline V gives CDR1 SEHNR, CDR2 FQNEAQ (reference sequence). CDR3 sequence reads: CASRGDSRGHGYTF. The DNA of the CDR3 is TGTGCCAGCAGGGGGGACAGCCGGGGTCACGGCTACACCTTC. The complete variable domain, with remaining parts taken from reference TRBV7-9 and TRBJ1-2, reads DTGVSQNPRHKITKRGQNVTFRCDPISEHNRLYWYRQTLGQGPEFLTYFQNEAQLEKSRLLSDRFSAERPKGSFSTLEIQRTEQGDSAMYLCASRGDSRGHGYTFGSGTRLTVV.

The sample holds one count of this clone. The chain has TRBV27 and TRBJ2-3, with D possibly matching TRBD1 (7 bases). The CDR3 extends over 16 amino acids. CDR1 MNHEY and CDR2 SMNVEV come from the germline V gene (reference sequence). V was cut by 5 bases and J by 1 base, with 16 bases left in between. The CDR3 reads CASSPSRGVGTDTQYF. Written as DNA, the CDR3 is TGTGCCAGCAGTCCATCCAGGGGGGTGGGCACAGATACGCAGTATTTT.